This TCR beta chain was documented in a study of blood T cell repertoires in COVID-19. TCRdb keeps only in-frame clones here, not all; method: immunoSEQ multiplex PCR. The sample records 150,000 to 200,000 clones, about 90% being singletons. It was during active infection that Seattle patients were enrolled and then longitudinally followed. The sequenced sample consisted of peripheral blood. The TCR sequence derives from a man between 25 and 39 years old with COVID-19, enrolled during active disease.

CDR3 in amino acids: CASSYRGDFYTDTQYF. The DNA of the CDR3 is TGCGCCAGCAGTTACAGGGGGGATTTCTACACAGATACGCAGTATTTT. The chain recombines TRBV4-3 with TRBJ2-3; 8 positions agree with TRBD1. The CDR3 is 16 residues long. Germline loops: CDR1 LGHNA, CDR2 YSLEER. Trimming took 6 bases from V and 2 from J; bases not matched to a gene: 10.